The rows below give T cell receptor beta chains drawn from one sample of a study of T cells in Graves' hyperthyroidism and ophthalmopathy. One entry per CDR3 protein results from TCRdb running MiXCR on the multiplex PCR reads. The sample comprises about 380,000 distinct CDR3 sequences, roughly 18% of which are singletons, and 40% rests with the top ten. The specimen sequenced was blood. All receptors come from a man younger than 35 with Graves' ophthalmopathy. CDR3s leave out the opening cysteine and the closing phenylalanine or tryptophan. The D gene is left open where the match is weak.

v_call | cdr3_length | d_call | cdr3_aa
TRBV7-9 | 10 | NA | ASSPPGTGQF
TRBV28 | 10 | TRBD1 | ASSLRQGLKY
TRBV20-1 | 16 | TRBD2 | SARLLGTSGTNQETQY
TRBV5-1 | 13 | NA | ASSLAAGQTTEAF
TRBV20-1 | 16 | TRBD2 | SARPPGLAGGRGNEQF
TRBV7-2 | 13 | TRBD1 | ASSSGGQGVDEQF
TRBV20-1 | 12 | NA | SARDPGNSYEQY
TRBV3-1 | 14 | NA | ASSQGDWRGGYEQY
TRBV18 | 13 | TRBD1 | ASSSRQGSTGELF
TRBV12-3/TRBV12-4 | 10 | NA | ASSYGGYEQY
TRBV2 | 11 | NA | ASSIGRGRGYT
TRBV6-5 | 15 | NA | ASSYSRVGGSNTEAF
TRBV3-1 | 13 | NA | ASRERRGDVNEQF
TRBV5-1 | 13 | NA | ASSGGAVRTDTQY
TRBV12-3/TRBV12-4 | 11 | NA | ASSFQLGGEQF